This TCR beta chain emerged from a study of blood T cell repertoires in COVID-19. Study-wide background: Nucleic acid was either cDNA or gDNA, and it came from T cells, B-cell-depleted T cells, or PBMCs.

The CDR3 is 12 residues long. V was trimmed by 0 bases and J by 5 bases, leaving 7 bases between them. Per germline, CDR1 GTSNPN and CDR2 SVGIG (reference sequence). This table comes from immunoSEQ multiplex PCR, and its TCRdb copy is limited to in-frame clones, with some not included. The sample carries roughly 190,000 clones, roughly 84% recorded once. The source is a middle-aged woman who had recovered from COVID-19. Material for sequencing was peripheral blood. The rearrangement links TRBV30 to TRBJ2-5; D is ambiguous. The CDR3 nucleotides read TGTGCCTGGAGTGTAGCCCGTGAGACCCAGTACTTC. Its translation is CAWSVARETQYF.